This TCR beta chain stems from a study of early T cells in non-severe SARS-CoV-2 infection. TCRdb analysed the 5' RACE reads with MiXCR anew, one entry per CDR3 protein. The table records tens of thousands of distinct CDR3 sequences, 10% of them present only once. Trimming stripped 1 base from V and 5 bases from J, with 12 bases between. The CDR3 runs 14 residues. Germline assignment: CDR1 LNHNV and CDR2 YYDKDF (reference sequence). The specimen was whole blood, collected at baseline. This clonotype originated in an adult who was a healthcare worker with PCR-confirmed SARS-CoV-2 infection or an uninfected control (not recorded which). This rearrangement joins TRBV15 to TRBJ2-7, with D possibly called TRBD1 or TRBD2 (5 bases each). CDR3 region: CATSRVGGGNEQYF. The CDR3 DNA sequence: TGTGCCACCAGCAGAGTTGGGGGTGGCAACGAGCAGTACTTC.